A single sample is the source of the 29 T cell receptor beta chains below, sequenced in a study of blood T cell repertoires in COVID-19. Libraries were prepared by immunoSEQ multiplex PCR; TCRdb keeps only in-frame clonotypes and omits some of them. The sample holds 110,000 or so clones, about nine tenths seen once. Material for sequencing was peripheral blood. These receptor sequences come from a woman aged 50 to 60 with acute or convalescent COVID-19.

The V call is TRBV7-2, the J call TRBJ1-2, with 10 bases lining up with TRBD1. There are 16 residues in the CDR3. Germline CDR1 SGHTA, CDR2 FQGNSA. V lost 2 bases and J lost 7; bases outside the gene matches: 10. For the CDR3, the DNA is TGTGCCAGCAGCTTAACCCGGGACAGGGGTATGAGTGGCTACACCTTC. Its protein product is CASSLTRDRGMSGYTF.

This clone occurred once. This sequence joins TRBV19 and TRBJ2-7; 9 bases line up with TRBD1. Germline V CDR1 and CDR2: LNHDA, SQIVND (reference sequence). The CDR3 has 14 residues. J was trimmed by 2 bases and V by 3 bases; bases with no gene match: 2. CDR3 amino acids: CASSIGTGTYEQYF. The CDR3 DNA reads TGTGCCAGTAGTATTGGGACAGGGACCTACGAGCAGTACTTC.

The chain is built from TRBV12-3 or TRBV12-4 and TRBJ2-5; tentative D call: TRBD2 (5 bases). This CDR3 comprises 12 residues. The ends were cut back, 6 bases at V and 6 bases at J, with 11 bases in the middle. The CDR3 loop reads CASSPTRQTQYF. DNA of the CDR3: TGTGCCAGCAGCCCCACTAGGCAGACCCAGTACTTC.

The CDR3 loop is CASSFSPGEYEQYF. CDR3 nucleotide sequence: TGTGCCAGCAGCTTTTCCCCGGGGGAATACGAGCAGTACTTC. The V call is TRBV13, the J call TRBJ2-7; TRBD2 might be the D (6 bases). The CDR3 is 14 amino acids. Germline values: CDR1 PRHDT, CDR2 FYEKMQ (reference sequence). Trimming left V 3 bases short and J 4 bases short, with 13 bases between.

The chain employs TRBV7-9 and TRBJ1-4; TRBD1 might be the D (5 bases). Per the germline V gene, CDR1 is SEHNR and CDR2 is FQNEAQ (reference sequence). This CDR3 contains 17 residues. The V and J ends lost 5 bases and 1 base respectively, with 17 bases between them. The CDR3 loop reads CASSVLPPGGTNEKLFF. DNA of the CDR3: TGTGCCAGCAGCGTCCTACCCCCGGGGGGAACTAATGAAAAACTGTTTTTT.

The V and J genes are TRBV18 and TRBJ2-2, with D possibly being TRBD1 (5 bases). Germline values: CDR1 KGHSH, CDR2 LQKENI. The CDR3 sequence is 15 residues long. V lost 0 bases and J lost 6, with 11 bases in between. The CDR3 here is CASSPPGAEAGELFF. CDR3 bases: TGTGCCAGCTCACCACCAGGGGCTGAGGCCGGGGAGCTGTTTTTT.

The rearrangement joins TRBV27 to TRBJ2-1; 11 bases line up with TRBD2. V lost 8 bases and J lost 8; bases outside the gene matches: 11. This CDR3 contains 15 residues. The germline V gene has CDR1 MNHEY and CDR2 SMNVEV (reference sequence). The DNA for the CDR3 is TGTGCCAGCGTACCTACTAGCGGGAGTAACCATGAGCAGTTCTTC. Its protein is CASVPTSGSNHEQFF.

The CDR3 is CASQTGGKETQYF. CDR3 sequence (DNA): TGTGCCAGCCAGACAGGGGGCAAAGAGACCCAGTACTTC. This sequence joins TRBV6-5 and TRBJ2-5; 10 nucleotides align to TRBD1. The V segment lost 8 bases and the J segment 3 bases; nucleotides outside the gene matches: 3. Germline V gene data show CDR1 as MNHEY and CDR2 as SVGAGI. This CDR3 contains 13 residues.

This chain uses TRBV3-1 (or the pseudogene TRBV3-2) with TRBJ1-1; a weak D match, TRBD1 (5 bases). The CDR3 is 13 residues long. Germline V gives CDR1 LGHDT, CDR2 YNNKEL (reference sequence). Trimming left V 1 base short and J 5 bases short, with 8 bases between. DNA of the CDR3: TGTGCCAGCAGCCAAGGTGGGGCAACTGAAGCTTTCTTT. The encoded protein is CASSQGGATEAFF.

The rearrangement links TRBV19 to TRBJ1-1, with TRBD1 identical over 11 bases. The V gene's germline CDR1 is LNHDA and CDR2 SQIVND (reference sequence). Trimming removed 7 bases from V and 0 bases from J; junction bases left unmatched: 7. This CDR3 has 16 amino acids. The CDR3 DNA is TGTGCCAGTAATAGGGGACAGGGGGTGATGAACACTGAAGCTTTCTTT. Amino acids: CASNRGQGVMNTEAFF.

The genes are TRBV19 and TRBJ2-2; 9 bases line up with TRBD1. CDR3 length: 14 amino acids. In germline, CDR1 is LNHDA, CDR2 SQIVND (reference sequence). The ends lost 9 bases at V and 5 bases at J; junction bases unmatched: 7. The CDR3 DNA follows: TGTGCCAGCACGGCAGGACAGGGGACCGGGGAGCTGTTTTTT. It translates to CASTAGQGTGELFF. Drawing the rest from reference TRBV19 and TRBJ2-2, the complete variable domain is DGGITQSPKYLFRKEGQNVTLSCEQNLNHDAMYWYRQDPGQGLRLIYYSQIVNDFQKGDIAEGYSVSREKKESFPLTVTSAQKNPTAFYLCASTAGQGTGELFFGEGSRLTVL.

The rearrangement uses TRBV5-6 and TRBJ1-4; 7 bases match TRBD1. The germline CDR1 and CDR2 sequences are SGHDT and YYEEEE. J lost 5 bases, V lost 2 bases, and 6 bases had no gene match. The CDR3 is 15 residues long. Here the CDR3 reads CASSLEGTENEKLFF. The CDR3 DNA follows: TGTGCCAGCAGCTTAGAGGGGACAGAAAATGAAAAACTGTTTTTT.

The sample holds one count of this clone. The chain has TRBV4-1 and TRBJ2-7; D remains ambiguous. CDR1 is MGHRA, CDR2 YSYEKL, per germline. This CDR3 has 13 residues. V was clipped by 5 bases and J by 0 bases, with 8 bases between them. DNA for the CDR3: TGCGCCAGCAGCTTTCAGTCCTCCTACGAGCAGTACTTC. It encodes CASSFQSSYEQYF.

V is TRBV2 and J is TRBJ1-2, with 9 bases lining up with TRBD1. Germline V gene lookup returns CDR1 SNHLY and CDR2 FYNNEI. Trimming took 6 bases from V and 8 from J; bases not matched to a gene: 10. The CDR3 loop spans 14 amino acids. The CDR3 here is CASRTGQGNEGYTF. The CDR3 region has the DNA TGTGCCAGCAGGACGGGACAGGGTAATGAAGGCTACACCTTC.

CDR3 loop: CAQGGGDPTEQFF. The CDR3 bases are TGTGCCCAAGGGGGCGGGGACCCGACCGAGCAGTTCTTC. The chain employs TRBV12-3 or TRBV12-4 and TRBJ2-1, with a tentative D call TRBD1 (7 bases). The CDR3 runs 13 residues. V was trimmed by 11 bases and J by 10 bases, leaving 21 bases between them.

J is TRBJ1-1 and V is TRBV29-1; 7 bases map to TRBD1. Looked up from germline, CDR1 is SQVTM and CDR2 is ANQGSEA. The CDR3 consists of 13 residues. The ends lost 5 bases at V and 0 bases at J; junction bases unmatched: 3. CDR3 nucleotide sequence: TGCAGCGTTAACAGGGGTCTGAACACTGAAGCTTTCTTT. Its protein product is CSVNRGLNTEAFF.

The chain links TRBV5-4 to TRBJ1-1, with 7 bases identical to TRBD1. Germline CDR1 is SGHNT and CDR2 is YYREEE (reference sequence). Unmatched junction bases numbered 5, after V lost 3 bases and J lost 3 bases. This CDR3 spans 14 amino acids. CDR3 sequence reads: CASSSDRAYTEAFF. The CDR3 DNA reads TGTGCCAGCAGCTCCGACAGGGCGTACACTGAAGCTTTCTTT.

This chain joins TRBV19 and TRBJ1-1; D gene ambiguous. Germline V gene data show CDR1 as LNHDA and CDR2 as SQIVND (reference sequence). The CDR3 has 15 amino acids. Trimming pared 7 bases from V and 0 bases from J, leaving 15 bases between. The CDR3 DNA sequence: TGTGCCAGTAACGAGCGATCTGCCCTGAACACTGAAGCTTTCTTT. Translating it yields CASNERSALNTEAFF.

In this sample, this clone turned up once. This chain links TRBV4-2 with TRBJ2-5; maybe TRBD2 (7 bases). V shed 4 bases and J shed 1 base, with 13 bases lying between them. Looked up from germline, CDR1 is LGHNA and CDR2 is YNFKEQ. The CDR3 covers 15 residues. The CDR3: CASSPGGASQETQYF. As DNA, the CDR3 is TGTGCCAGCAGCCCTGGGGGGGCCAGCCAAGAGACCCAGTACTTC.

The chain uses TRBV5-6 and TRBJ2-1; the D gene is possibly TRBD1 (5 bases). V gave up 0 bases and J gave up 7 bases, with 11 bases separating them. There are 14 residues in the CDR3. Per germline, CDR1 SGHDT and CDR2 YYEEEE. The CDR3: CASSLGQGWNEQFF. CDR3 nucleotide sequence: TGTGCCAGCAGCTTGGGGCAGGGTTGGAATGAGCAGTTCTTC.

This chain joins TRBV19 and TRBJ1-5; perhaps TRBD1 as D (5 bases). The CDR3 is 16 amino acids. V lost 6 bases and J 3 bases, leaving 18 bases between the germline ends. CDR1 is LNHDA, CDR2 SQIVND, per germline (reference sequence). Here the CDR3 reads CASRLGNRQPNQPQHF. DNA of the CDR3: TGTGCCAGTAGATTGGGGAATCGACAGCCCAATCAGCCCCAGCATTTT. Full variable domain (remainder filled in from reference TRBV19 and TRBJ1-5): DGGITQSPKYLFRKEGQNVTLSCEQNLNHDAMYWYRQDPGQGLRLIYYSQIVNDFQKGDIAEGYSVSREKKESFPLTVTSAQKNPTAFYLCASRLGNRQPNQPQHFGDGTRLSIL.

J is TRBJ1-1 and V is TRBV4-1; D possibly corresponds to TRBD1 (5 bases). With 4 bases removed from V and 7 bases from J, the gap between germline ends came to 16 bases. This CDR3 contains 14 residues. Germline CDR1 reads MGHRA; CDR2 reads YSYEKL. The CDR3 loop reads CASSLRGDQGEAFF. The CDR3, as DNA: TGCGCCAGCAGCCTGCGGGGAGATCAGGGTGAAGCTTTCTTT.

In DNA, the CDR3 is TGTGCCAGCAGCTTAGGGGCGGGCCCCTCCTACGAGCAGTACTTC. Protein sequence: CASSLGAGPSYEQYF. The rearrangement links TRBV7-2 to TRBJ2-7; tentatively, D is TRBD2 (5 bases). Germline assignment: CDR1 SGHTA and CDR2 FQGNSA. The CDR3 is 15 residues long. Trimming pared 1 base from V and 0 bases from J, leaving 10 bases between.

This sequence joins TRBV6-2 or TRBV6-3 and TRBJ2-7, with D perhaps matching TRBD2 (5 bases). The germline V gene encodes CDR1 MNHEY and CDR2 SVGEGT. The CDR3 is 13 amino acids. V was pared by 5 bases and J by 0 bases, with 8 bases between. The DNA of the CDR3 is TGTGCCAGCAGTGAGGCGGGCTCCTACGAGCAGTACTTC. As protein: CASSEAGSYEQYF.

V usage is TRBV21-1 and J usage is TRBJ1-5. TRBV21-1 constitutes a pseudogene. The CDR3 is made up of 13 amino acids. CDR3 nucleotide sequence: TGTGCCAGCACCTCGCATCGAGTTCAGCCCCAGCATTTT. Translating gives CASTSHRVQPQHF.

The V gene is TRBV30, the J gene TRBJ1-1; D gene unclear. This CDR3 has 11 amino acids. Germline loops: CDR1 GTSNPN, CDR2 SVGIG (reference sequence). Trimming left V 8 bases short and J 3 bases short, with 10 bases between. In DNA, the CDR3 is TGTGCCCTCGACGGGTACACTGAAGCTTTCTTT. Translating it yields CALDGYTEAFF.

The sample holds a few counts of this clone. This chain uses TRBV2 with TRBJ1-5; weak D call: TRBD1 (6 bases). Germline assignment: CDR1 SNHLY and CDR2 FYNNEI. V lost 2 bases to trimming and J lost 7 bases, with 15 bases between them. There are 15 residues in the CDR3. CDR3 nucleotides: TGTGCCAGCAGTGAATTTACGGGGGGCTTGCAGCCCCAGCATTTT. Translated, it gives CASSEFTGGLQPQHF.

In its sample, this clone was seen a few times. This rearrangement joins TRBV19 to TRBJ1-1; D uncertain. The germline gives CDR1 LNHDA, CDR2 SQIVND (reference sequence). CDR3 size: 18 residues. The germline V and J ends were trimmed by 3 bases and 3 bases, with 23 bases remaining between them. CDR3 residues: CASSISEAFGTLDTEAFF. DNA of the CDR3: TGTGCCAGTAGTATCTCGGAAGCGTTCGGAACATTGGACACTGAAGCTTTCTTT.

In this sample, this clone turned up once. V is TRBV6-5 and J is TRBJ2-7, with TRBD1 matching 7 bases. Germline V gene lookup returns CDR1 MNHEY and CDR2 SVGAGI. The CDR3 has 14 amino acids. J was trimmed by 3 bases and V by 4 bases; bases with no gene match: 6. CDR3 residues: CASSSSTGNYEQYF. The CDR3, as DNA: TGTGCCAGCAGTTCCTCGACAGGGAACTACGAGCAGTACTTC.